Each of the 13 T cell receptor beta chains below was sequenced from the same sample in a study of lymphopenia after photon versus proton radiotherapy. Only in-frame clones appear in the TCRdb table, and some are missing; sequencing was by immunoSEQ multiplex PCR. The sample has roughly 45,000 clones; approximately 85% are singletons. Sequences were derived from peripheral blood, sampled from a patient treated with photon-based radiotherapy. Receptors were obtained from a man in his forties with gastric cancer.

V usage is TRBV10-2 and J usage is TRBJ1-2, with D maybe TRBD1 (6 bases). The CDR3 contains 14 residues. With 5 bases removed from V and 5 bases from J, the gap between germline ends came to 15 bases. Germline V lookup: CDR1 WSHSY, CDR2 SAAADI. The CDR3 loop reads CASSPTSGAYGYTF. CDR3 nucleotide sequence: TGCGCCAGCAGTCCTACTTCAGGGGCTTATGGCTACACCTTC.

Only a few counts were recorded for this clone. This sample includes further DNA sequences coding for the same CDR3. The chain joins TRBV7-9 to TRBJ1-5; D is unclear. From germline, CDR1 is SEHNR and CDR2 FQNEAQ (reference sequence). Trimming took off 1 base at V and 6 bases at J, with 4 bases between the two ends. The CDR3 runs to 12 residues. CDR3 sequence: CASSLVGQPQHF. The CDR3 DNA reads TGTGCCAGCAGCTTAGTCGGTCAGCCCCAGCATTTT.

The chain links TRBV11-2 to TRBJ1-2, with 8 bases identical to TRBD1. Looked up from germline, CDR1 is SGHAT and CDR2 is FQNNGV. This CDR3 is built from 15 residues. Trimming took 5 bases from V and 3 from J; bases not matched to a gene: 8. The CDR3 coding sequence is TGTGCCAGCAGCGCCACCTCGGGACAGGACTATGGCTACACCTTC. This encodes CASSATSGQDYGYTF.

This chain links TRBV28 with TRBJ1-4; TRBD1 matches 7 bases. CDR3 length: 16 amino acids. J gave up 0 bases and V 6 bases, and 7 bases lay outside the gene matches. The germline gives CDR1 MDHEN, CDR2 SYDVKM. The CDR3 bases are TGTGCCAGCAGCTTGACAGGGTTCGCAACTAATGAAAAACTGTTTTTT. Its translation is CASSLTGFATNEKLFF.

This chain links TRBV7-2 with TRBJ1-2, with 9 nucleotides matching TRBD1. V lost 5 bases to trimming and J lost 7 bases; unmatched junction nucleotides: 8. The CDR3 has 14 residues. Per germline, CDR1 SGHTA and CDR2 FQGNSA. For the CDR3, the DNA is TGTGCCAGCAGCCCGTTCTACAGGGGGCTTGGCTACACCTTC. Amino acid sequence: CASSPFYRGLGYTF.

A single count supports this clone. CDR3: CASSLGGAGGTEAFF. The CDR3 DNA follows: TGTGCCAGCAGCTTGGGGGGGGCGGGTGGCACTGAAGCTTTCTTT. The V and J genes are TRBV11-2 and TRBJ1-1, with D possibly being TRBD1 (6 bases). CDR1 SGHAT and CDR2 FQNNGV come from the germline V gene. The CDR3 is 15 amino acids. The V and J ends lost 3 bases and 4 bases respectively, with 15 bases between them.

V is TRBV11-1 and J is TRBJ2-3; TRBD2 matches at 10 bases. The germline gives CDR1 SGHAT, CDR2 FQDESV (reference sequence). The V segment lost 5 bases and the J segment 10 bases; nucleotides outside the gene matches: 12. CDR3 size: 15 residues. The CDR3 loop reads CASSQRASGGPSQYF. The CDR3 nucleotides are TGTGCCAGCAGCCAGAGGGCTAGCGGGGGACCCTCGCAGTATTTT.

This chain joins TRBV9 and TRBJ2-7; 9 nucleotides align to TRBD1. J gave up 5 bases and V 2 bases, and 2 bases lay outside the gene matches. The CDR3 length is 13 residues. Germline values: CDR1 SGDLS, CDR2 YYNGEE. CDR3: CASSVDRGNEQYF. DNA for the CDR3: TGTGCCAGCAGCGTGGACAGGGGAAACGAGCAGTACTTC.

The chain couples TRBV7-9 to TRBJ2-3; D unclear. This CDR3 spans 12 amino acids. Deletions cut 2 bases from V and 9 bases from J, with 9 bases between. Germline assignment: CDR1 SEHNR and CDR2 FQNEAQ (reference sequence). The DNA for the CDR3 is TGTGCCAGCAGCTTATCCCCGGGCACGCAGTATTTT. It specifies CASSLSPGTQYF.

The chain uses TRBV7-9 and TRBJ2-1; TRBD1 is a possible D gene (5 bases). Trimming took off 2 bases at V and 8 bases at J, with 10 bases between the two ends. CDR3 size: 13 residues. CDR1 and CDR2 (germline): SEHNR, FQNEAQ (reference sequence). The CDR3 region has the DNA TGTGCCAGCAGCTTAAGGCAGGGTGATGAGCAGTTCTTC. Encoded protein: CASSLRQGDEQFF. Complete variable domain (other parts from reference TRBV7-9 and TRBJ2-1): DTGVSQNPRHKITKRGQNVTFRCDPISEHNRLYWYRQTLGQGPEFLTYFQNEAQLEKSRLLSDRFSAERPKGSFSTLEIQRTEQGDSAMYLCASSLRQGDEQFFGPGTRLTVL.

The CDR3 DNA sequence: TGTGCCAGCAGCTTGGGGGGGGGCACAGATACGCAGTATTTT. Amino acid sequence: CASSLGGGTDTQYF. This sequence joins TRBV5-8 and TRBJ2-3; the D gene is possibly TRBD2 (6 bases). The CDR3 is made up of 14 amino acids. The V end lost 0 bases, the J end lost 1 base, and 6 bases lay between the germline ends. The germline V gene encodes CDR1 SGHTS and CDR2 YDEGEE.

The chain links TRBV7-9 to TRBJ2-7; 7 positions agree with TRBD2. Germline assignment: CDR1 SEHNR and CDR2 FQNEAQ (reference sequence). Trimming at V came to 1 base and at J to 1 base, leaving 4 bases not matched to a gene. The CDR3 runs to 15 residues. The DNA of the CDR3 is TGTGCCAGCAGCTTAGTCGGGGGGATTTCCTACGAGCAGTACTTC. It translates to CASSLVGGISYEQYF.

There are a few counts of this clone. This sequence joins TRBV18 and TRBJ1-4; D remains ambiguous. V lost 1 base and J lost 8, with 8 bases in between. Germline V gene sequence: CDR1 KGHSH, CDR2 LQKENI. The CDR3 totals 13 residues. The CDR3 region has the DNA TGTGCCAGCTCACCACTCGGTGGGGAAAAACTGTTTTTT. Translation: CASSPLGGEKLFF.